The sequence of this TCR beta chain was determined in a study of CD8+ T cells in alopecia areata. The overall study: The authors scored treated patients' severity by affected scalp percentage.

Treatment meaning: oral pan-JAK inhibitor, 5-10 mg twice daily. Extracted RNA was reverse transcribed, and the resulting cDNA served as sequencing template. Libraries were prepared by immunoSEQ multiplex PCR; TCRdb keeps only in-frame clonotypes and omits some of them. The sample records around 120,000 clones, around 60% being singletons. This clone was recorded a few times. The clonotype was recovered from a human donor with alopecia areata. The starting material was CD4+ T cells sorted from blood, obtained at week 4, from a patient treated with tofacitinib.

Written as DNA, the CDR3 is TGTGCCAGCAGTACAACCTGGTCCGAGCAGTACTTC. Encoded protein: CASSTTWSEQYF. V is TRBV27 and J is TRBJ2-7; D ambiguous. Per the germline V gene, CDR1 is MNHEY and CDR2 is SMNVEV (reference sequence). The CDR3 covers 12 residues. V was pared by 5 bases and J by 6 bases, with 11 bases between.